One sample yielded the 23 T cell receptor beta chains listed below, sequenced in a study of T cells in localized non-small cell lung cancer. The assay was immunoSEQ multiplex PCR, and TCRdb's table has in-frame clones only and misses some. The repertoire holds roughly 3,500 clones, 20% to 25% seen once, with 27% in the top ten. The specimen comprised lung tumor tissue, sampled before any cancer treatment. The source of these receptors is a woman aged 35 to 70 with stage I lung adenocarcinoma.

The J gene is TRBJ2-1, the V gene TRBV19, with D hard to call. Trimming cost V 6 bases and J 6 bases, with 12 bases left between them. Germline CDR1 LNHDA, CDR2 SQIVND (reference sequence). The CDR3 has 13 residues. DNA for the CDR3: TGTGCCAGTAGCGTAGTAGAGAGCAATGAGCAGTTCTTC. Protein: CASSVVESNEQFF.

This clone was found a few times. The chain is built from TRBV11-3 and TRBJ1-3; D is perhaps TRBD1 (6 bases). V lost 0 bases to trimming and J lost 4 bases, with 13 bases between them. CDR1 SGHNT and CDR2 YENEEA come from the germline V gene. The CDR3 extends over 16 amino acids. The CDR3 spells CASSLDTGARGNTIYF. The CDR3 nucleotides are TGTGCCAGCAGCTTAGATACGGGGGCGCGGGGAAACACCATATATTTT.

This clone was picked up a small number of times. The chain employs TRBV18 and TRBJ1-1; TRBD1 might be the D (5 bases). This CDR3 comprises 15 residues. Trimming stripped 4 bases from V and 0 bases from J, with 12 bases between. The V gene's germline CDR1 is KGHSH and CDR2 LQKENI. The CDR3 here is CASSRGLSMNTEAFF. The CDR3 nucleotides are TGTGCCAGCTCACGGGGACTGAGTATGAACACTGAAGCTTTCTTT.

This clone was detected only a few times. This chain's CDR3 is CASSGAGGQPQHF. The CDR3 DNA reads as TGTGCCAGTAGTGGGGCAGGGGGACAGCCCCAGCATTTT. V usage is TRBV19 and J usage is TRBJ1-5; the match to TRBD1 covers 7 bases. With V trimmed by 5 bases and J by 7 bases, 5 bases remained unmatched. This CDR3 spans 13 amino acids. Germline V lookup: CDR1 LNHDA, CDR2 SQIVND (reference sequence). Based on the CDR3 plus reference TRBV19 and TRBJ1-5, the full variable domain is DGGITQSPKYLFRKEGQNVTLSCEQNLNHDAMYWYRQDPGQGLRLIYYSQIVNDFQKGDIAEGYSVSREKKESFPLTVTSAQKNPTAFYLCASSGAGGQPQHFGDGTRLSIL.

This sequence joins TRBV19 and TRBJ1-3, with D perhaps matching TRBD1 (5 bases). The germline CDR1 and CDR2 sequences are LNHDA and SQIVND (reference sequence). This CDR3 contains 14 residues. Trimming cost V 5 bases and J 0 bases, with 8 bases left between them. Here the CDR3 reads CASSWDGSGNTIYF. Written as DNA, the CDR3 is TGTGCCAGTAGTTGGGACGGCTCTGGAAACACCATATATTTT.

This clone was counted between two and nine times. The chain couples TRBV14 to TRBJ1-2; D is perhaps TRBD1 (6 bases). The germline gives CDR1 SGHDN, CDR2 FVKESK. Trimming removed 4 bases at V and 8 bases at J, with 14 bases between. There are 13 residues in the CDR3. CDR3 region: CASSPLQGSGYTF. Here the CDR3 DNA reads TGTGCCAGCAGCCCCCTACAGGGCAGCGGCTACACCTTC.

This chain connects TRBV6-8 to TRBJ1-1; 8 nucleotides agree with TRBD1. Trimming cost V 2 bases and J 9 bases; bases outside gene matches: 5. CDR1 MNHGY and CDR2 SAAAGT come from the germline V gene. This CDR3 spans 13 amino acids. The CDR3 reads CASSYTGQGKAFF. CDR3 nucleotide sequence: TGTGCCAGCAGTTACACAGGACAGGGTAAAGCTTTCTTT.

This clone has more than one count but fewer than ten. The J gene is TRBJ2-5, the V gene TRBV11-3, with D perhaps assigned TRBD1 or TRBD2 (5 bases each). The CDR3 is 15 amino acids. V shed 5 bases and J shed 5 bases, with 18 bases lying between them. From germline, CDR1 is SGHNT and CDR2 YENEEA. CDR3: CASSPAGRDGETQYF. The CDR3 DNA reads as TGTGCCAGCAGCCCCGCTGGCAGGGACGGGGAGACCCAGTACTTC.

Within the sample, this clone is medium-sized. The V gene is TRBV6-1, the J gene TRBJ2-3; D is unclear. CDR3 length: 12 amino acids. V was cut by 0 bases and J by 4 bases, with 2 bases left in between. Germline V gene lookup returns CDR1 MNHNS and CDR2 SASEGT. The CDR3: CASSEAADTQYF. The CDR3 DNA reads TGTGCCAGCAGTGAAGCCGCAGATACGCAGTATTTT.

This clone was counted only a few times. The chain has TRBV11-3 and TRBJ2-6, with 8 bases that match TRBD1. Trimming cost V 7 bases and J 2 bases; bases outside gene matches: 7. Germline values: CDR1 SGHNT, CDR2 YENEEA. The CDR3 runs 16 residues. This CDR3 is CASNAGGRAGANVLTF. In nucleotides, the CDR3 is TGTGCCAGCAACGCAGGGGGCAGAGCTGGGGCCAACGTCCTGACTTTC.

This clone has just a few counts. This chain links TRBV6-8 with TRBJ1-6, with 9 bases matching TRBD1. V lost 6 bases and J lost 7; bases outside the gene matches: 4. CDR3 length: 14 amino acids. Germline CDR1 MNHGY, CDR2 SAAAGT. The CDR3 here is CASSRDRVNSPLHF. CDR3 bases: TGTGCCAGCAGCCGGGACAGGGTGAATTCACCCCTCCACTTT.

A few counts support this clone. The V gene is TRBV15, the J gene TRBJ1-1, with D perhaps TRBD1 (6 bases). The length of the CDR3 is 16 residues. CDR1 is LNHNV, CDR2 YYDKDF, per germline (reference sequence). V lost 1 base, J lost 0 bases, and 12 bases lay in between. The CDR3 DNA sequence: TGTGCCACCAGCAGAGGGAAGGGACAAATGAACACTGAAGCTTTCTTT. It yields the protein CATSRGKGQMNTEAFF.

The chain has TRBV11-3 and TRBJ2-7, with 7 bases fitting TRBD2. Trimming removed 5 bases from V and 3 bases from J; junction bases left unmatched: 10. The germline V gene encodes CDR1 SGHNT and CDR2 YENEEA. The CDR3 loop spans 15 amino acids. The CDR3 DNA is TGTGCCAGCAGCGCTCCCGGGACTAAGCACTACGAGCAGTACTTC. Translated: CASSAPGTKHYEQYF.

The chain couples TRBV9 to TRBJ2-1; D is perhaps TRBD1 or TRBD2 (5 bases each). CDR1 and CDR2 from the germline V gene are SGDLS and YYNGEE. Deletions cut 1 base from V and 4 bases from J, with 15 bases between. The CDR3 is 16 amino acids. CDR3 coding DNA: TGTGCCAGCAGCGTAACCACCGGGACGGAATACAATGAGCAGTTCTTC. Amino acid sequence: CASSVTTGTEYNEQFF.

This clone has only a few counts. The rearrangement joins TRBV19 to TRBJ2-2; D call uncertain. Germline CDR1 and CDR2: LNHDA and SQIVND (reference sequence). The V gene lost 6 bases and the J gene lost 4 bases, with 9 bases spanning the gap. CDR3 length: 13 residues. The CDR3 DNA follows: TGTGCCAGTAGAGGCAGGTCCACCGGGGAGCTGTTTTTT. Translation gives CASRGRSTGELFF.

This chain links TRBV14 with TRBJ2-5; D is uncertain. Trimming took off 1 base at V and 4 bases at J, with 10 bases between the two ends. The CDR3 is 14 amino acids. Germline assignment: CDR1 SGHDN and CDR2 FVKESK. The chain's CDR3 is CASSQAFPRETQYF. The DNA for the CDR3 is TGTGCCAGCAGCCAAGCCTTTCCGCGAGAGACCCAGTACTTC. Drawing the rest from reference TRBV14 and TRBJ2-5, the complete variable domain is EAGVTQFPSHSVIEKGQTVTLRCDPISGHDNLYWYRRVMGKEIKFLLHFVKESKQDESGMPNNRFLAERTGGTYSTLKVQPAELEDSGVYFCASSQAFPRETQYFGPGTRLLVL.

The gene calls are TRBV29-1 and TRBJ1-1; 7 nucleotides match TRBD1. Germline CDR1 SQVTM, CDR2 ANQGSEA. The CDR3 length is 13 residues. With 5 bases clipped from V and 0 bases from J, the junction kept 3 bases outside the gene matches. This CDR3 reads CSVHRGVNTEAFF. The DNA for the CDR3 is TGCAGCGTTCACAGGGGTGTGAACACTGAAGCTTTCTTT.

CDR3 sequence reads: CASSLGGRGETQYF. The DNA of the CDR3 is TGTGCCAGCAGCTTAGGGGGGCGTGGGGAGACCCAGTACTTC. J is TRBJ2-5 and V is TRBV7-6; tentative D call: TRBD1 (6 bases). Germline values: CDR1 SGHVS, CDR2 FNYEAQ. The CDR3 has 14 amino acids. The V gene lost 1 base and the J gene lost 5 bases, with 11 bases spanning the gap.

The V call is TRBV7-6, the J call TRBJ2-5, with D perhaps matching TRBD1 (5 bases). The CDR3 is made up of 19 amino acids. Germline V gives CDR1 SGHVS, CDR2 FNYEAQ. Trimming took 4 bases from V and 1 from J, leaving 25 bases between them. The CDR3 region is CASSSTSHLMGRLQETQYF. The CDR3 DNA is TGTGCCAGCAGCTCCACCTCCCACTTAATGGGGCGTCTCCAAGAGACCCAGTACTTC. The variable domain in full, completed from reference TRBV7-6 and TRBJ2-5, reads GAGVSQSPRYKVTKRGQDVALRCDPISGHVSLYWYRQALGQGPEFLTYFNYEAQQDKSGLPNDRFSAERPEGSISTLTIQRTEQRDSAMYRCASSSTSHLMGRLQETQYFGPGTRLLVL.

This clone came up a few times. The chain carries TRBV2 and TRBJ1-3; possibly TRBD1 for D (5 bases). Germline lookup yields CDR1 SNHLY and CDR2 FYNNEI. This CDR3 has 14 residues. Trimming left V 7 bases short and J 4 bases short, with 14 bases between. The CDR3 protein is CASIDSRPGNTIYF. CDR3 bases: TGTGCCAGCATCGACAGTCGCCCAGGAAACACCATATATTTT.

The sample holds many counts of this clone. The chain links TRBV4-1 to TRBJ2-1, with D possibly being TRBD1 or TRBD2 (5 bases each). This CDR3 is built from 14 residues. The germline gives CDR1 MGHRA, CDR2 YSYEKL. Between the trimmed V and J ends, which lost 4 bases and 9 bases, there was a span of 16 bases. The CDR3 protein is CASSLGPSIGEQFF. The CDR3 coding sequence is TGCGCCAGCAGCCTGGGACCCAGTATCGGTGAGCAGTTCTTC.

The rearrangement links TRBV18 to TRBJ1-2; D is possibly TRBD1 (6 bases). The germline V gene has CDR1 KGHSH and CDR2 LQKENI. V was shortened by 0 bases and J by 6 bases, with 14 bases between the two germline ends. The CDR3 extends over 15 amino acids. This CDR3 is CASSPPYRAQDGYTF. Written as DNA, the CDR3 is TGTGCCAGCTCACCACCCTACAGGGCGCAAGATGGCTACACCTTC.

This clone was seen only a few times. The V call is TRBV19, the J call TRBJ1-1; 8 nucleotides match TRBD1. The CDR3 extends over 16 amino acids. Germline values: CDR1 LNHDA, CDR2 SQIVND (reference sequence). V was clipped by 4 bases and J by 0 bases; unmatched bases: 7. The CDR3 DNA follows: TGTGCCAGTAGTACATTGACAGGGGCTATGAACACTGAAGCTTTCTTT. It translates to CASSTLTGAMNTEAFF.